This T cell receptor (beta chain) derives from a study of tumor and adjacent non-tumor tissue in lung cancer. Overall study: Stage I to III disease affected over nine men and roughly 5 women aged about 30 to 85. Each sample yielded 4 million to 5 million productive TCRbeta reads on average. Study-wide findings and caveats: Shorter survival was associated with higher TCR diversity in tumors. In normal lung, the top 100 clones were significantly more dominant than in tumor.

To note about this clonotype: Its antigen remains unidentified. Sequence at one end of the junction differs from germline and may be a read error.

Three rounds of nested PCR, following a modified ARM-PCR protocol, produced the TCRbeta library. One entry per CDR3 protein, called by TCRdb with MiXCR from the multiplex PCR reads. The sample shows more than 55,000 distinct CDR3 sequences, roughly two thirds of them seen only once. Germline CDR1 is ENHRY and CDR2 is SYGVKD. The CDR3 is made up of 13 amino acids. This sample's RNA came from whole unsorted tissue. More than 3 cm separated this lung sample from the edge of the tumor. The V and J genes are TRBV10-3 and TRBJ2-5; D is unclear. Sequenced: distant non-tumor lung tissue. This receptor was taken from a man between 65 and 80 years old with non-small cell lung cancer. The CDR3 bases are TGTGCCGTCAGTGAAAGAAGTCAAGAGACCCAGTACTTC. It specifies CAVSERSQETQYF.